A selection of T cell receptor beta chains follows, all from one sample in a study of OX40 agonist ivuxolimab in advanced cancers. Sequencing used immunoSEQ multiplex PCR; TCRdb keeps in-frame clones, though not all of them. The profile covers under 85,000 clones, with 80% to 90% appearing a single time and 1.9% taken by the ten largest. Specimen: CD4+ or CD8+ T cells sorted from blood, collected in a trial of the OX40 agonist ivuxolimab. These receptors were collected from an adult with an advanced solid tumor such as melanoma, head and neck, liver or kidney cancer. CDR3s include the opening cysteine and the closing phenylalanine or tryptophan. The D gene is left open where the match is weak. A clone size is listed for some rows: how often the clone was seen (once, few, many), or a class if it is expanded.

TRBD1	TRBJ2-7	.	TRBV28	16	CASSLRPGQGKGEQYF	TGTGCCAGCAGTCTCCGACCGGGACAGGGAAAGGGAGAGCAGTACTTC
TRBD2	TRBJ2-1	.	TRBV18	15	CASSPNQRESNEQFF	TGTGCCAGCTCACCAAACCAGCGGGAAAGCAATGAGCAGTTCTTC
.	TRBJ1-3	.	TRBV27	14	CASSFTSSGNTIYF	TGTGCCAGCAGTTTCACCAGCTCTGGAAACACCATATATTTT
.	TRBJ1-2	.	TRBV5-8	15	CASSLGTGRNYGYTF	TGTGCCAGCAGCTTGGGAACAGGGAGGAACTATGGCTACACCTTC
.	TRBJ2-7	.	TRBV11-2	14	CASSLARLGGEQYF	TGTGCCAGCAGCTTAGCGAGGCTAGGTGGCGAGCAGTACTTC
.	TRBJ2-1	once	TRBV19	16	CASSTTRGLSYNEQFF	TGTGCCAGTAGTACGACCCGGGGGCTCTCCTACAATGAGCAGTTCTTC
.	TRBJ1-4	few	TRBV5-4	15	CASSRKLGNNEKLFF	TGTGCCAGCAGCCGGAAACTAGGGAATAATGAAAAACTGTTTTTT
TRBD2	TRBJ2-7	.	TRBV5-1	15	CASSTGTTSSYEQYF	TGCGCCAGCAGCACCGGGACTACCAGCTCCTACGAGCAGTACTTC
.	TRBJ1-6	.	TRBV6-5	15	CASRSSGTESSPLHF	TGTGCCAGCAGATCTTCCGGGACCGAAAGCTCACCCCTCCACTTT
.	TRBJ2-2	.	TRBV19	15	CASTFGLTNTGELFF	TGTGCCAGTACTTTCGGTTTGACGAACACCGGGGAGCTGTTTTTT
TRBD1	TRBJ1-2	.	TRBV15	13	CATSRQGAGGYTF	TGTGCCACCAGCAGACAGGGGGCCGGTGGCTACACCTTC
.	TRBJ2-7	.	TRBV18	13	CASSPGRAYEQYF	TGTGCCAGCTCACCGGGCCGAGCCTACGAGCAGTACTTC
.	TRBJ1-3	.	TRBV4-3	18	CASSQETPSASSGNTIYF	TGCGCCAGCAGCCAAGAGACTCCCTCGGCCTCCTCTGGAAACACCATATATTTT
.	TRBJ2-7	.	TRBV6-6	13	CASSGTYPYEQYF	TGTGCCAGCAGTGGGACTTACCCCTACGAGCAGTACTTC
.	TRBJ2-7	.	TRBV7-9	13	CASSRTPSYEQYF	TGTGCCAGCAGCCGGACACCCTCCTACGAGCAGTACTTC
TRBD2	TRBJ2-5	once	TRBV5-6	18	CASSPTVVSRGRGETQYF	TGTGCCAGCAGCCCCACGGTCGTCTCCCGCGGGAGGGGAGAGACCCAGTACTTC
.	TRBJ2-1	.	TRBV7-2	15	CASSLSLGSYNEQFF	TGTGCCAGCAGCTTAAGTCTGGGTTCATACAATGAGCAGTTCTTC
.	TRBJ2-2	.	TRBV5-1	12	CASSLSAGELFF	TGTGCCAGCAGCTTGTCGGCCGGGGAGCTGTTTTTT
.	TRBJ1-1	.	TRBV7-3	14	CASSSPKGHRVAFF	TGTGCCAGCAGCTCCCCCAAAGGGCACAGGGTTGCTTTCTTT
.	TRBJ1-2	.	TRBV14	14	CASSQDLVVGGYTF	TGTGCCAGCAGCCAAGATCTTGTTGTTGGCGGCTACACCTTC
TRBD1	TRBJ2-1	.	TRBV27	14	CAGVIRGQGNEQFF	TGTGCCGGGGTGATCAGGGGGCAAGGCAATGAGCAGTTCTTC
.	TRBJ2-7	.	TRBV6-5	16	CASSYMRPAAGYEQYF	TGTGCCAGCAGTTATATGCGACCCGCTGCGGGCTACGAGCAGTACTTC
.	TRBJ2-6	.	TRBV2	15	CASTNLGTGANVLTF	TGTGCCAGCACCAACCTGGGAACTGGGGCCAACGTCCTGACTTTC
TRBD1	TRBJ1-5	once	TRBV6-5	15	CASSPDRGINQPQHF	TGTGCCAGCAGTCCGGACAGGGGAATCAATCAGCCCCAGCATTTT
.	TRBJ2-3	.	TRBV6-5	13	CASRGAATDTQYF	TGTGCCAGCAGGGGGGCAGCCACAGATACGCAGTATTTT
.	TRBJ2-1	.	TRBV7-2	15	CASSFDKSSYNEQFF	TGTGCCAGCAGCTTTGACAAGAGCTCCTACAATGAGCAGTTCTTC
.	TRBJ1-2	.	TRBV5-6	14	CASSLDPTGTSYTF	TGTGCCAGCAGCTTGGATCCCACAGGGACTTCCTACACCTTC
.	TRBJ2-5	.	TRBV30	15	CAWSRISGEGETQYF	TGTGCCTGGAGTCGGATCTCGGGTGAGGGAGAGACCCAGTACTTC
.	TRBJ1-2	once	TRBV7-8	15	CASSLKLGHDYGYTF	TGTGCCAGCAGCTTAAAACTGGGCCACGACTATGGCTACACCTTC
.	TRBJ2-7	.	TRBV15	14	CATSRLGQNYEQYF	TGTGCCACCAGCAGATTAGGACAGAACTACGAGCAGTACTTC
.	TRBJ2-7	.	TRBV7-3	12	CASSIRSYEQYF	TGTGCCAGCAGCATTCGCTCCTACGAGCAGTACTTC
.	TRBJ1-5	.	TRBV7-2	14	CASSLVDSNQPQHF	TGTGCCAGCAGCTTGGTAGATAGCAATCAGCCCCAGCATTTT
TRBD1	TRBJ2-6	.	TRBV5-1	19	CASSLARGQGMSGANVLTF	TGCGCCAGCAGCTTGGCCAGGGGACAGGGGATGTCTGGGGCCAACGTCCTGACTTTC
TRBD1	TRBJ2-7	.	TRBV18	14	CASSPRTGEDEQYF	TGTGCCAGCTCCCCAAGGACAGGGGAGGACGAGCAGTACTTC
TRBD1	TRBJ1-4	.	TRBV2	14	CASKPQGAQEKLFF	TGTGCCAGCAAACCACAGGGGGCGCAGGAAAAACTGTTTTTT
TRBD1	TRBJ1-4	.	TRBV6-5	16	CASSYGRQGTSEKLFF	TGTGCCAGCAGTTACGGGAGACAGGGGACGAGTGAAAAACTGTTTTTT
.	TRBJ2-4	.	TRBV11-3	15	CASSAPNLAKNIQYF	TGTGCCAGCAGCGCCCCAAATTTAGCCAAAAACATTCAGTACTTC
.	TRBJ2-4	.	TRBV5-1	14	CASSSGRAMDIQYF	TGCGCCAGCAGCTCGGGTAGAGCAATGGACATTCAGTACTTC
.	TRBJ2-5	.	TRBV5-1	13	CASSLPTQETQYF	TGCGCCAGCAGCTTGCCAACACAAGAGACCCAGTACTTC
.	TRBJ1-3	.	TRBV28	16	CASSLGRTLGGNTIYF	TGTGCCAGCAGTTTAGGACGGACGCTGGGGGGAAACACCATATATTTT
TRBD2	TRBJ2-1	once	TRBV14	15	CASSQVSGLANEQFF	TGTGCCAGCAGCCAAGTTTCGGGACTAGCGAATGAGCAGTTCTTC
TRBD2	TRBJ2-5	.	TRBV2	16	CASSAGTSGRAGTQYF	TGTGCCAGCAGCGCCGGGACTAGCGGGAGAGCCGGGACCCAGTACTTC
.	TRBJ2-2	.	TRBV7-8	15	CASSPRAQNTGELFF	TGTGCCAGCAGCCCTCGGGCCCAGAACACCGGGGAGCTGTTTTTT
.	TRBJ1-2	.	TRBV5-1	14	CASSPGDSLYGYTF	TGCGCCAGCAGTCCCGGTGACAGCCTCTATGGCTACACCTTC
.	TRBJ1-3	.	TRBV6-5	15	CASSTPGGRGNTIYF	TGTGCCAGCAGTACCCCCGGTGGGAGGGGAAACACCATATATTTT
TRBD1	TRBJ2-5	.	TRBV7-9	14	CASSLVGTGETQYF	TGTGCCAGCAGCTTAGTTGGGACAGGAGAGACCCAGTACTTC
.	TRBJ2-3	once	TRBV4-3	14	CASSQDLRSDTQYF	TGCGCCAGCAGCCAAGATCTAAGGTCAGATACGCAGTATTTT
.	TRBJ1-1	.	TRBV5-1	15	CASSLGPQGGTEAFF	TGCGCCAGCAGCTTGGGTCCTCAGGGTGGCACTGAAGCTTTCTTT
TRBD1	TRBJ2-7	.	TRBV5-1	13	CATRQDRGGEQYF	TGCGCCACCCGGCAGGACAGGGGCGGCGAGCAGTACTTC
.	TRBJ2-3	.	TRBV7-2	14	CASSLSVSTDTQYF	TGTGCCAGCAGCTTATCGGTGTCCACAGATACGCAGTATTTT
.	TRBJ2-3	.	TRBV5-5	15	CASSPTWATTDTQYF	TGTGCCAGCAGCCCCACGTGGGCAACCACAGATACGCAGTATTTT
.	TRBJ1-2	few	TRBV7-3	13	CASSLTPNYGYTF	TGTGCCAGCAGCTTAACTCCCAACTATGGCTACACCTTC
.	TRBJ1-5	.	TRBV18	15	CASSLRTDSNQPQHF	TGTGCCAGCTCACTTAGGACGGATAGCAATCAGCCCCAGCATTTT
TRBD2	TRBJ2-1	.	TRBV5-1	17	CASIPLTWTSGNNEQFF	TGCGCCAGCATCCCTCTCACCTGGACTAGCGGAAACAATGAGCAGTTCTTC
.	TRBJ1-2	.	TRBV6-5	14	CASSYDQGRYGYTF	TGTGCCAGCAGTTATGACCAGGGGCGCTATGGCTACACCTTC
.	TRBJ1-1	.	TRBV4-3	13	CASSLDRATEAFF	TGCGCCAGCAGCTTGGACAGAGCTACTGAAGCTTTCTTT
TRBD2	TRBJ2-7	.	TRBV9	15	CASSVGLASSYEQYF	TGTGCCAGCAGCGTTGGACTAGCGAGCTCCTACGAGCAGTACTTC
TRBD1	TRBJ2-7	.	TRBV15	12	CATSGTDYEQYF	TGTGCCACCAGTGGGACAGACTACGAGCAGTACTTC
.	TRBJ1-2	.	TRBV6-6	12	CASSYSTSTYTF	TGTGCCAGCAGTTACTCGACGAGTACCTACACCTTC